This T cell receptor (beta chain) emerged from a study of human T cells and chemical hapten exposure (dated by TCRdb to the early 2020s). Notes on the research overall: For sensitization, 2% DPC in acetone was applied to an approximately 2 cm by approximately 2 cm area of upper inner arm skin. Throughout the roughly 26-week study period, patients were also given weekly therapeutic DPC doses on the scalp. Patch testing on the upper back used Finn chambers containing 0.01% DPC, with scoring done after 6 days according to International Contact Dermatitis Research Group standards. Alopecia areata with under or over 50% scalp involvement, alopecia totalis and alopecia universalis were represented in the patient cohort, which was mostly female. Libraries were pooled for sequencing, and variation in per-sample TCR yields was attributed mainly to small differences in library volumes within the pool. The study tracked peripheral blood TCR repertoire changes in vivo during primary and secondary sensitization to the hapten diphenylcyclopropenone (DPC) in alopecia patients. Patient blood was sampled pre-sensitization (week 0) and at 2, 6 and about 24 weeks after DPC sensitization. Approximately 30 alopecia patients provided blood for TCR sequencing at one to four time points (pre-sensitization, 2, 6 and 24 weeks).

General conclusions and limits of the study: Patch test score correlated positively with the number of PT1 expanded TCRs, reaching significance at thresholds 8, 16 and 32 but not at 4. Repeated subsampling changed both the strength of the expansion versus patch-test correlation and the threshold at which the correlation became significant. DPC sensitization did not change the number of TCRs with a frequency above 1 in 1000, and there was no evidence of changes in global repertoire structure. Significantly more large CDR3 similarity clusters were formed by expanded TCRs than by pre-sensitization or healthy control sets, consistent with antigen-driven responses. Because all patients had alopecia, a presumed autoimmune disease, the immune response of the patients might differ from that of healthy individuals.

To note about this clonotype: Its binding antigen is unknown. Base qualities are missing; no much larger clone stands one base away.

The method was RACE. The sequencing machine was a NextSeq 500. Library preparation attached unique molecular identifiers to individual cDNA molecules for quantitative, reproducible TCR counting. Each blood RNA sample was used to sequence both TCR alpha and TCR beta chains. In the original analysis: The median number of TCRs per sample was roughly 100,000, ranging from roughly 20,000 to 700,000. The Decombinator software suite was used to annotate the V, J and CDR3 of the TCR reads. For the PS versus PT1 abundance plots, all samples were subsampled to the same number of TCRs (28,000). TCRs were defined as expanded if absent before sensitization and observed at least eight times at the 2-week time point. TCRdb redid the processing of the public reads, applying fastp at Q25 and MiXCR, and retained in-frame beta chains. Every CDR3 protein is listed once, alongside the most common genes and DNA of its rows. The V and J calls come from TCRdb's annotation, not from the publication. The sample table records about 84,000 distinct CDR3 sequences; 11% of these occur just once. The ten top clones hold about 3.5% of the sample.

This specimen's time point label, interpreted: patch test 3, about 24 weeks after DPC sensitization. The sample's treatment or condition label is to be understood as: therapeutic diphenylcyclopropenone sensitization with weekly scalp DPC. At every patch-test visit, the blood draw took place before the patch test was put on. To be eligible, patients had to be aged 18 to 70, diagnosed with alopecia and judged suitable for DPC therapy, while pregnant patients were excluded. Total RNA was extracted from unfractionated whole blood that had been collected in Tempus Blood RNA tubes. The CDR3 runs 17 amino acids, cysteine and phenylalanine included. Only CDR3 DNA is held: 51 bases, read in frame from base 1. CDR1 and CDR2 (SGHTA, FQGNSA) derive from the germline V gene. Compared with germline, V lacks 5 bases and J lacks 4 bases; bases without a gene match: 13.

Sequences were derived from whole blood, sampled in connection with sensitization to the hapten diphenylcyclopropenone (DPC). The receptor was derived from a woman in her 50s with alopecia areata. Some clones in this sample may be carry-over from other donors' samples. In this chain, TRBV7-2 is recombined with TRBJ2-3, with TRBD2 matching 9 junction bases. The sequenced DNA is TGTGCCAGCAGCCTTACTAATAGCGGGAGCGCCCCAGATACGCAGTATTTT. Its product reads: CASSLTNSGSAPDTQYF.